The 25 T cell receptor beta chains in this list originate from one sample, sequenced in a study of cytomegalovirus exposure and HLA in healthy donors. This PCR relied on a set of 60 Vbeta primers and 13 Jbeta primers. Repertoires were generated with immunoSEQ multiplex PCR, while TCRdb's copy carries only in-frame clones and drops some. The sample yields roughly 130,000 clones, roughly 80% seen once. Sequenced: PBMCs. The receptors stem from a woman aged 40 to 50 in good health and CMV-seropositive.

V is TRBV4-2 and J is TRBJ2-4, with 8 positions matching TRBD1. The trim removed 0 bases at V and 6 bases at J, leaving 4 bases unmatched. Germline V CDR1 and CDR2: LGHNA, YNFKEQ. This CDR3 has 15 amino acids. The CDR3 sequence is CASSQEADRANIQYF. CDR3 nucleotides: TGTGCCAGCAGCCAAGAGGCGGACAGGGCAAACATTCAGTACTTC.

The J gene is TRBJ1-1, the V gene TRBV5-6, with D tentatively TRBD1 (5 bases). The CDR3 consists of 14 residues. Germline CDR1 is SGHDT and CDR2 is YYEEEE. V lost 7 bases, J lost 0 bases, and 13 bases lay in between. DNA of the CDR3: TGTGCCAGCGGAACGGAGGGGTTGAACACTGAAGCTTTCTTT. Translation gives CASGTEGLNTEAFF.

The chain employs TRBV5-1 and TRBJ1-6, with D unclear. Germline CDR1 is SGHRS and CDR2 is YFSETQ. This CDR3 is built from 14 residues. V was pared by 0 bases and J by 5 bases, with 6 bases between. CDR3 DNA sequence: TGCGCCAGCAGCTTGGGCGAAGATAATTCACCCCTCCACTTT. Translated, it gives CASSLGEDNSPLHF.

The rearrangement uses TRBV30 and TRBJ1-6; 7 bases agree with TRBD1. This CDR3 is 17 amino acids long. V shed 0 bases, J shed 9 bases, and the junction held 14 bases outside the gene matches. The germline gives CDR1 GTSNPN, CDR2 SVGIG (reference sequence). The CDR3 reads CAWSVLRGFNRGSPLHF. The DNA for the CDR3 is TGTGCCTGGAGTGTACTGAGGGGTTTCAACAGGGGTTCACCCCTCCACTTT.

The sample holds a few counts of this clone. The chain carries TRBV6-6 and TRBJ1-1, with 10 bases lining up with TRBD1. CDR1 MNHNY and CDR2 SVGAGI come from the germline V gene (reference sequence). This CDR3 is built from 15 residues. J lost 3 bases, V lost 4 bases, and 5 bases had no gene match. The CDR3 DNA reads TGTGCCAGCAGTTTCCTGACAGGGGGCCACACTGAAGCTTTCTTT. The encoded protein is CASSFLTGGHTEAFF.

The chain recombines TRBV7-9 with TRBJ1-4, with D hard to call. Between the trimmed V and J ends, which lost 3 bases and 6 bases, there was a span of 14 bases. The V gene's germline CDR1 is SEHNR and CDR2 FQNEAQ (reference sequence). This CDR3 region has 15 residues. The CDR3 DNA reads as TGTGCCAGCAGCTTTTCAAAGAGGATGGATGAAAAACTGTTTTTT. Residues: CASSFSKRMDEKLFF.

This CDR3 reads CASSQATDAGELFF. The CDR3 DNA is TGTGCCAGCAGCCAAGCAACAGACGCCGGGGAGCTGTTTTTT. The V gene is TRBV4-2, the J gene TRBJ2-2; the D is unclear. This CDR3 is 14 amino acids long. V was clipped by 1 base and J by 6 bases, with 9 bases between them. Germline assignment: CDR1 LGHNA and CDR2 YNFKEQ.

The chain joins TRBV11-2 to TRBJ1-1, with 8 bases fitting TRBD1. The J segment lost 3 bases and the V segment lost 5 bases, leaving 2 bases of the junction unmatched. Germline V gene lookup returns CDR1 SGHAT and CDR2 FQNNGV. CDR3 size: 13 residues. This CDR3 reads CASSPDRDTEAFF. CDR3 DNA sequence: TGTGCCAGCAGCCCGGACAGGGACACTGAAGCTTTCTTT.

The rearrangement uses TRBV12-5 and TRBJ2-3; 8 bases line up with TRBD1. The CDR3 loop spans 16 amino acids. The germline V gene has CDR1 LGHNT and CDR2 FRNRAP. The V and J ends lost 1 base and 1 base, in that order; junction bases with no gene match: 4. CDR3 nucleotide sequence: TGTGCTAGTGGTTTGGGACAGGGGAGGCGCACAGATACGCAGTATTTT. Residues: CASGLGQGRRTDTQYF.

This sequence joins TRBV4-3 and TRBJ2-1, with D possibly being TRBD2 (6 bases). The V end lost 3 bases, the J end lost 7 bases, and 10 bases lay between the germline ends. The V gene's germline CDR1 is LGHNA and CDR2 YSLEER. This CDR3 contains 13 residues. Here the CDR3 reads CASSHGTRNEQFF. In DNA form, the CDR3 reads TGCGCCAGCAGCCACGGGACTCGTAATGAGCAGTTCTTC.

This clone was counted once. The rearrangement joins TRBV5-4 to TRBJ2-5; TRBD2 aligns across 8 bases. This CDR3 spans 15 amino acids. Germline assignment: CDR1 SGHNT and CDR2 YYREEE (reference sequence). V trimming: 3 bases; J trimming: 5 bases; junction bases outside the gene matches: 9. CDR3 nucleotides: TGTGCCAGCAGCTATCAACGGGGGGGAATGGAGACCCAGTACTTC. It encodes CASSYQRGGMETQYF.

V usage is TRBV11-2 and J usage is TRBJ2-5, with unresolved D. The CDR3 spans 13 residues. Trimming left V 1 base short and J 6 bases short, with 9 bases between. Germline CDR1 SGHAT, CDR2 FQNNGV. The CDR3 spells CASSLVVVKTQYF. CDR3 nucleotides: TGTGCCAGCAGCTTAGTAGTTGTAAAGACCCAGTACTTC. Based on the CDR3 plus reference TRBV11-2 and TRBJ2-5, the full variable domain is EAGVAQSPRYKIIEKRQSVAFWCNPISGHATLYWYQQILGQGPKLLIQFQNNGVVDDSQLPKDRFSAERLKGVDSTLKIQPAKLEDSAVYLCASSLVVVKTQYFGPGTRLLVL.

The chain carries TRBV27 and TRBJ1-1; a possible D gene is TRBD1 (5 bases). The CDR3 consists of 12 residues. Germline V gene lookup returns CDR1 MNHEY and CDR2 SMNVEV (reference sequence). The V end lost 4 bases, the J end lost 6 bases, and 9 bases lay between the germline ends. In DNA, the CDR3 is TGTGCCAGCAGTTACCAGGGCTCTGAAGCTTTCTTT. Translation gives CASSYQGSEAFF.

The V and J genes are TRBV19 and TRBJ2-7, with 7 bases that match TRBD1. J gave up 1 base and V 9 bases, and 9 bases lay outside the gene matches. This CDR3 has 14 residues. Looked up from germline, CDR1 is LNHDA and CDR2 is SQIVND (reference sequence). The CDR3 coding sequence is TGTGCCAGCAAACCGGGACAGAGATCCTACGAGCAGTACTTC. Amino acid sequence: CASKPGQRSYEQYF.

The chain recombines TRBV4-3 with TRBJ1-2; tentative D call: TRBD1 (5 bases). This CDR3 has 15 residues. The V end was cut by 0 bases, the J end by 8 bases, with 16 bases between. Looked up from germline, CDR1 is LGHNA and CDR2 is YSLEER. This CDR3 reads CASSQDLQGFRGYTF. The CDR3 DNA reads as TGCGCCAGCAGCCAAGATCTGCAGGGATTCAGAGGCTACACCTTC.

This chain uses TRBV5-1 with TRBJ1-6; D unclear. Germline CDR1 SGHRS, CDR2 YFSETQ. The V end was cut by 0 bases, the J end by 7 bases, with 14 bases between. This CDR3 is built from 16 residues. For the CDR3, the DNA is TGCGCCAGCAGCTTGGACGGGGATCCCAGGAATTCACCCCTCCACTTT. This codes for CASSLDGDPRNSPLHF. Drawing the rest from reference TRBV5-1 and TRBJ1-6, the complete variable domain is KAGVTQTPRYLIKTRGQQVTLSCSPISGHRSVSWYQQTPGQGLQFLFEYFSETQRNKGNFPGRFSGRQFSNSRSEMNVSTLELGDSALYLCASSLDGDPRNSPLHFGNGTRLTVT.

Only a few counts were recorded for this clone. The V call is TRBV7-9, the J call TRBJ1-1; 8 bases are shared with TRBD1. V shed 5 bases and J 0 bases; nucleotides not matched to a gene: 5. The CDR3 length is 15 residues. CDR1 and CDR2 (germline): SEHNR, FQNEAQ (reference sequence). CDR3 DNA sequence: TGTGCCAGCAGCCCTCGACAGGGGTTGAACACTGAAGCTTTCTTT. This sequence encodes CASSPRQGLNTEAFF.

V usage is TRBV29-1 and J usage is TRBJ2-2; D not certain. This CDR3 is 15 amino acids long. The V end was cut by 4 bases, the J end by 5 bases, with 17 bases between. From germline, CDR1 is SQVTM and CDR2 ANQGSEA. This CDR3 reads CSVGHLTGGTGELFF. The CDR3 DNA follows: TGCAGCGTTGGACACCTAACCGGTGGGACCGGGGAGCTGTTTTTT.

This clone occurred a few times. The V gene is TRBV28, the J gene TRBJ2-1; unclear D gene. V was trimmed by 5 bases and J by 1 base, leaving 15 bases between them. CDR3 size: 16 residues. The germline V gene has CDR1 MDHEN and CDR2 SYDVKM. CDR3 nucleotide sequence: TGTGCCAGCAGTGCCCTGGCAATCCAATCCTACAATGAGCAGTTCTTC. The encoded protein is CASSALAIQSYNEQFF.

The V gene is TRBV5-4, the J gene TRBJ1-1; 7 bases are a match to TRBD1. The CDR3 consists of 15 residues. The germline CDR1 and CDR2 sequences are SGHNT and YYREEE (reference sequence). V trimming: 2 bases; J trimming: 1 base; junction bases outside the gene matches: 5. This CDR3 is CASSFWDRRNTEAFF. The CDR3 bases are TGTGCCAGCAGCTTTTGGGACAGAAGGAACACTGAAGCTTTCTTT.

This chain links TRBV5-5 with TRBJ1-1; 10 positions agree with TRBD1. The length of the CDR3 is 14 residues. Trimming took 4 bases from V and 2 from J; bases not matched to a gene: 2. Germline values: CDR1 SGHKS, CDR2 YYEKEE (reference sequence). CDR3 DNA: TGTGCCAGCAGCACGACAGGGGGCAACACTGAAGCTTTCTTT. Translated, it gives CASSTTGGNTEAFF.

The sample holds a few counts of this clone. The chain combines TRBV30 with TRBJ2-6; the D is unclear. Trimming left V 3 bases short and J 0 bases short, with 6 bases between. The CDR3 totals 14 residues. Germline loops: CDR1 GTSNPN, CDR2 SVGIG (reference sequence). CDR3 sequence (DNA): TGTGCCTGGAGCCCCTACTCTGGGGCCAACGTCCTGACTTTC. This sequence encodes CAWSPYSGANVLTF.

This sequence joins TRBV30 and TRBJ1-4; no clear D gene. The CDR3 loop spans 13 amino acids. The germline V gene has CDR1 GTSNPN and CDR2 SVGIG (reference sequence). Trimming left V 4 bases short and J 8 bases short, with 14 bases between. In DNA form, the CDR3 reads TGTGCCTGGACTTCGGCTCACGGGGAAAAACTGTTTTTT. Translated: CAWTSAHGEKLFF. The full variable domain, rest sourced from reference TRBV30 and TRBJ1-4, is SQTIHQWPATLVQPVGSPLSLECTVEGTSNPNLYWYRQAAGRGLQLLFYSVGIGQISSEVPQNLSASRPQDRQFILSSKKLLLSDSGFYLCAWTSAHGEKLFFGSGTQLSVL.

The chain recombines TRBV18 with TRBJ1-4; tentatively, D is TRBD1 (5 bases). Germline loops: CDR1 KGHSH, CDR2 LQKENI. The CDR3 has 16 amino acids. Deletions cut 3 bases from V and 6 bases from J, with 17 bases between. The CDR3 region is CASSPSVAREDEKLFF. The DNA for the CDR3 is TGTGCCAGCTCACCTTCCGTCGCCAGGGAGGATGAAAAACTGTTTTTT. Variable domain in full (rest from reference TRBV18 and TRBJ1-4): NAGVMQNPRHLVRRRGQEARLRCSPMKGHSHVYWYRQLPEEGLKFMVYLQKENIIDESGMPKERFSAEFPKEGPSILRIQQVVRGDSAAYFCASSPSVAREDEKLFFGSGTQLSVL.

The rearrangement uses TRBV5-6 and TRBJ2-2, with 7 nucleotides matching TRBD2. The J segment lost 6 bases and the V segment lost 2 bases, leaving 10 bases of the junction unmatched. Looked up from germline, CDR1 is SGHDT and CDR2 is YYEEEE. The CDR3 is 16 amino acids. Here the CDR3 reads CASSLRVSGRAGELFF. The CDR3 DNA sequence: TGTGCCAGCAGCTTACGGGTATCAGGGAGGGCCGGGGAGCTGTTTTTT.